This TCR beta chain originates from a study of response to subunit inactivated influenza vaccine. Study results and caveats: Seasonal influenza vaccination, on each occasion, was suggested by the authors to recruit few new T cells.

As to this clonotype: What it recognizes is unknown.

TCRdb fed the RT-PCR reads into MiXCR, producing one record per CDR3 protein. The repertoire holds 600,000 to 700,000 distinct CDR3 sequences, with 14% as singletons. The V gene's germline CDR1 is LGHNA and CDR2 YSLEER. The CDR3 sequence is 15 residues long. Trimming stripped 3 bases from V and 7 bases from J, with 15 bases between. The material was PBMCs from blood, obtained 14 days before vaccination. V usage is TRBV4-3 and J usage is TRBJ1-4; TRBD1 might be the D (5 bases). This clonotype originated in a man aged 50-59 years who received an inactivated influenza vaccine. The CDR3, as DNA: TGCGCCAGCAGCCATATGGGCAGGGAAACTGAAAAACTGTTTTTT. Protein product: CASSHMGRETEKLFF.